This T cell receptor (beta chain) originates from a study of tumor-infiltrating lymphocytes in oesophageal squamous cell carcinoma. J was trimmed by 7 bases and V by 5 bases; bases with no gene match: 18. The CDR3 is made up of 17 amino acids. CDR1 and CDR2 (germline): SEHNR, FQNEAQ (reference sequence). At least ten counts were recorded for this clonotype. TCRdb passed the PCR reads through MiXCR, listing each CDR3 protein once. This table has about 12,000 distinct CDR3 sequences, around 59% appearing once. Sequenced material: esophageal tumor tissue. This chain connects TRBV7-9 to TRBJ2-7, with 9 bases identical to TRBD2. The TCR comes from a female donor with esophageal squamous cell carcinoma. The CDR3 sequence: CASSPAASGIFWNEQYF. The CDR3 nucleotides are TGTGCCAGCAGCCCAGCAGCTAGCGGGATCTTCTGGAATGAGCAGTACTTC.